This entry is about one T cell receptor (beta chain). What antigen it recognizes has not been identified. Base quality data are lacking; no much larger clone is found one base away. Clipping removes 6 bases from V and 4 bases from J, with 5 as the unmatched junction base count. Reading the germline V gene (reference sequence) gives CDR1 MNHEY and CDR2 SMNVEV. The CDR3 numbers 14 residues from cysteine through phenylalanine. CDR3 DNA is the only sequence kept; it has 42 bases, read in frame from the first base. This record comes from a study of blood T cell repertoires in COVID-19 (dated by TCRdb to between 2020 and 2021). Regarding the complete study: Samples covering the acute and convalescent phases of COVID-19 were provided by collaborators in the United States, Italy and Spain. Where available, HLA class I and class II types were taken from metadata supplied by the sample provider and were not determined by assay-based typing. Sample metadata almost always included a de-identified subject ID, COVID-19 status, age in years and sex. The repertoires were released in a freely available public database meant as a resource for research on the immune response to SARS-CoV-2. Samples were obtained from the ongoing ImmuneRACE study (first 160 participants) and from about 1,300 subjects provided by 6 global collaborators. The material from the prospective study consisted of cDNA or gDNA derived from T cells, B-cell-depleted T cells, or PBMCs. The dataset comprised deeply sampled blood TCRbeta repertoires from subjects exposed to, actively infected with, or recovered from COVID-19.

The paper's findings and limits, for the study overall: The quantity of clinical and demographic metadata differed by source and by participant and was supplied without curation.

TCRbeta CDR3 regions were amplified from genomic DNA using the immunoSEQ Assay, a bias-controlled multiplex PCR. In the paper's pipeline: Within the assay, amplification of reference gene primers was used to estimate how many nucleated cells each sample contained. To quantify the absolute abundance of each unique TCRbeta CDR3 rearrangement, sequence reads were collapsed and filtered. For each sample, productive Simpson clonality was calculated as the square root of Simpson's diversity index across productive rearrangements. This is the immuneACCESS table as TCRdb keeps it, with only in-frame sequences that have V and J called. A part of the clones is gone; compared with another copy, unresolved V genes explain less than half, and the rest is unexplained. D and trimming were read from the DNA, whereas the V and J calls and clone size are those reported in that table. Across this sample there are about 270,000 clones, with roughly 86% seen only once. The ten biggest clones cover 2.6% of the sample.

Participants in the prospective study were enrolled through a virtual design, were aged roughly 18 to 100 years, and lived in approximately 24 United States geographic areas. In the prospective study, cohorts were assigned on the basis of participant-reported clinical history obtained from a screening survey and a study questionnaire. Recovered participants in ImmuneRACE Cohort 3 were defined as having two consecutive negative NP/OP PCR tests, clearance from a healthcare professional, or resolution of symptoms. In the prospective study, whole blood, serum and a nasopharyngeal or oropharyngeal swab were collected from each participant by mobile phlebotomists. Over a roughly 2-month period, participants in the prospective study had the option of providing additional blood draws and questionnaires. Blood samples from the prospective study were shipped frozen or at room temperature prior to DNA extraction.

In this chain, TRBV27 is recombined with TRBJ2-3; 9 middle bases align to TRBD2. The source is a woman aged 18-29 years who had recovered from COVID-19. The material sequenced was PBMCs or T cells enriched from blood (not recorded which). The sequenced DNA is TGTGCCAGCAGATTAGCGGGAGCCCCAGATACGCAGTATTTT. The encoded protein is CASRLAGAPDTQYF.